This T cell receptor beta chain was found in a study of blood T cells in healthy people across ages. Study-wide points: In long-lived donors, naive CD4+ cell counts and diversity exceeded those of aged donors.

For the second PCR, which ran for roughly 6 to 11 cycles, a sample-barcoded 5' primer and a J-beta primer mix were used. In TCRdb, the 5' RACE reads were re-called with MiXCR into one record per CDR3 protein. The sample contains about 650,000 distinct CDR3 sequences, approximately 30% of which appear only once. This clonotype has ten or more counts. Its cognate antigen is unknown. V trimming: 1 base; J trimming: 7 bases; junction bases outside the gene matches: 6. Germline assignment: CDR1 SGHRS and CDR2 YFSETQ. CDR3 length: 15 amino acids. The chain couples TRBV5-1 to TRBJ2-1; TRBD2 aligns across 9 bases. The source material was blood. The receptor's source is a woman over 75 in good health. The CDR3 coding sequence is TGCGCCAGCAGCTTGCTGCGCGGGGGGGTGAATGAGCAGTTCTTC. Its protein product is CASSLLRGGVNEQFF.